Presented here are 10 T cell receptor beta chains from one specimen sequenced in a study of T cells in Graves' hyperthyroidism and ophthalmopathy. From RNA transcripts, TCR beta CDR3 regions were amplified. A set of HTBI primers served as the primers for a first-round RT-PCR of the TCR CDR3. Via MiXCR, TCRdb re-called the multiplex PCR reads, giving one row per CDR3 protein. The sample lists some 370,000 distinct CDR3 sequences, 11% to 15% seen once, with 28% in the top ten. The sample consisted of blood. The receptors were sampled from a man aged 45-60 years with Graves' ophthalmopathy.

The V gene is TRBV7-9, the J gene TRBJ2-7, with D unresolved. Germline assignment: CDR1 SEHNR and CDR2 FQNEAQ (reference sequence). Between the trimmed V and J ends, which lost 8 bases and 3 bases, there was a span of 8 bases. There are 11 residues in the CDR3. The CDR3 here is CASVEYYEQYF. CDR3 sequence (DNA): TGTGCCAGCGTAGAATACTACGAGCAGTACTTC.

This clonotype was detected many times. The chain joins TRBV5-8 to TRBJ2-1; 7 positions agree with TRBD1. The CDR3 contains 14 residues. Germline CDR1 and CDR2: SGHTS and YDEGEE. J lost 8 bases, V lost 4 bases, and 9 bases had no gene match. The CDR3 DNA sequence: TGTGCCAGCAGCGGCCGGGACAGAATCTATGAGCAGTTCTTC. It specifies CASSGRDRIYEQFF.

The chain employs TRBV9 and TRBJ2-7; 12 bases map to TRBD2. The CDR3 covers 15 residues. Germline V gives CDR1 SGDLS, CDR2 YYNGEE. Trimming at V came to 3 bases and at J to 4 bases, leaving 5 bases not matched to a gene. This CDR3 is CASSALAGGKYEQYF. The DNA for the CDR3 is TGTGCCAGCAGCGCCCTAGCGGGAGGGAAATACGAGCAGTACTTC.

V is TRBV7-9 and J is TRBJ2-2; D remains unclear. The CDR3 is made up of 17 amino acids. V lost 2 bases and J lost 1, with 14 bases in between. The germline gives CDR1 SEHNR, CDR2 FQNEAQ (reference sequence). The CDR3 loop is CASSLSLHPWNTGELFF. CDR3 nucleotides: TGTGCCAGCAGCTTAAGCCTACACCCTTGGAACACCGGGGAGCTGTTTTTT.

This clonotype was counted many times. The V call is TRBV4-1, the J call TRBJ2-3; the match to TRBD2 covers 7 bases. The germline CDR1 and CDR2 sequences are MGHRA and YSYEKL. Germline trimming cut 0 bases from V and 10 bases from J; bases unmatched to any gene: 13. The CDR3 runs to 16 residues. In DNA form, the CDR3 reads TGCGCCAGCAGCCAAGACTCATCGGGAGGTTGGTCCGCGCAGTATTTT. This gives the protein CASSQDSSGGWSAQYF.

This clonotype occurred many times. This chain links TRBV5-1 with TRBJ1-1; 8 nucleotides line up with TRBD1. Trimming cost V 4 bases and J 4 bases; bases outside gene matches: 6. The germline V gene has CDR1 SGHRS and CDR2 YFSETQ. CDR3 size: 14 residues. The CDR3 is CASSDTGGTTEAFF. Written as DNA, the CDR3 is TGCGCCAGCAGCGACACAGGGGGGACCACTGAAGCTTTCTTT.

A few counts support this clonotype. The rearrangement uses TRBV29-1 and TRBJ2-7; D may be TRBD1 (5 bases). The germline CDR1 and CDR2 sequences are SQVTM and ANQGSEA. The CDR3 runs to 11 residues. V lost 7 bases, J lost 6 bases, and 13 bases lay in between. The CDR3 loop reads CSATSRGEQYF. CDR3 bases: TGCAGCGCCACCAGTAGGGGCGAGCAGTACTTC.

Ten or more counts support this clonotype. The genes are TRBV2 and TRBJ1-2; D gene ambiguous. The germline V gene has CDR1 SNHLY and CDR2 FYNNEI. The CDR3 spans 15 residues. Trimming left V 7 bases short and J 5 bases short, with 20 bases between. CDR3 sequence reads: CASISQRVTKYGYTF. The CDR3 DNA follows: TGTGCCAGCATTTCCCAGAGGGTGACGAAATATGGCTACACCTTC.

For this clonotype: Possible read error: a much larger clone is one base away. As the CDR3 is not closed by the conserved phenylalanine or tryptophan, this likely results from a read error. The J gene is TRBJ1-2, the V gene TRBV2; D gene unclear. V was shortened by 4 bases and J by 4 bases, with 13 bases between the two germline ends. This CDR3 is built from 14 residues. Germline V gene data show CDR1 as SNHLY and CDR2 as FYNNEI. The DNA for the CDR3 is TGTGCCAGCAGTGTCCTCGGCGGACTCTATGGCTACACCCTC. As protein: CASSVLGGLYGYTL.

The chain recombines TRBV5-8 with TRBJ1-2; the D is unclear. V was cut by 4 bases and J by 9 bases, with 19 bases left in between. This CDR3 is 14 amino acids long. Germline V gene sequence: CDR1 SGHTS, CDR2 YDEGEE. In DNA, the CDR3 is TGTGCCAGCAGCGTCTTCTCGGCCGATTTGCGCTACACCTTC. Amino acids: CASSVFSADLRYTF.